This T cell receptor (beta chain) is drawn from a study of blood T cell repertoires in COVID-19. Background on the study: COVID-19 samples collected from the United States, Italy and Spain covered acute and convalescent phases. Nucleic acid was either cDNA or gDNA, and it came from T cells, B-cell-depleted T cells, or PBMCs.

Authors' data handling: Cell counts per sample came from amplifying reference gene primers. TCRdb keeps only in-frame clones here, not all; method: immunoSEQ multiplex PCR. Clone size and V and J calls were adopted from that table, with D and trimming inferred from the DNA. The sample includes over 120,000 clones, 75% to 90% seen only once; the top ten take around 45%. The CDR3 spans 13 residues. The germline V and J ends were trimmed by 5 bases and 4 bases, with 9 bases remaining between them. Germline V gives CDR1 SGHTA, CDR2 FQGNSA. The chain links TRBV7-2 to TRBJ1-3; tentative D call: TRBD1 (6 bases). Sequences were obtained from peripheral blood. This sequence was found in a human donor in a cohort sampled during active COVID-19. The CDR3 is CASSTDSGNTIYF. The CDR3 nucleotides are TGTGCCAGCAGCACGGACAGCGGAAACACCATATATTTT.